The sequence of this T cell receptor beta chain was determined in a study of beta chain features in type 1 diabetes. As to this clone: Its specificity is unknown.

Germline CDR1 reads SGHNT; CDR2 reads YYREEE (reference sequence). CDR3 length: 16 amino acids. The V gene lost 4 bases and the J gene lost 0 bases, with 13 bases spanning the gap. Via the markers CD45RO/CCR7/CD25/CD127/CD95/CD27, stem cell-like memory, regulatory, central memory and naive CD4+ cells were sorted. Without exception, sorted populations had purity beyond 95%. General study points: A closer apparent resemblance between naive, central memory and Treg TCRB repertoires was seen in patients than in healthy donors. A moderate, significant TCRB CDR3 shortening appeared in type 1 diabetes across four CD4+ subsets.

Every bit of the isolated RNA underwent reverse transcription, so sequencing read expressed TCRB transcripts. The repertoire was sequenced with immunoSEQ multiplex PCR; TCRdb's copy has only in-frame clones and lacks some. Of roughly 300,000 clones in the sample, over 11% were seen once. The chain combines TRBV5-4 with TRBJ2-2; no definite D call. The sample consisted of naive CD4+ T cells from blood. This clonotype was obtained from a man aged 25-45 years with type 1 diabetes. The CDR3 nucleotides are TGTGCCAGCAGCACGTACAGCCCAGCGAACACCGGGGAGCTGTTTTTT. This encodes CASSTYSPANTGELFF.